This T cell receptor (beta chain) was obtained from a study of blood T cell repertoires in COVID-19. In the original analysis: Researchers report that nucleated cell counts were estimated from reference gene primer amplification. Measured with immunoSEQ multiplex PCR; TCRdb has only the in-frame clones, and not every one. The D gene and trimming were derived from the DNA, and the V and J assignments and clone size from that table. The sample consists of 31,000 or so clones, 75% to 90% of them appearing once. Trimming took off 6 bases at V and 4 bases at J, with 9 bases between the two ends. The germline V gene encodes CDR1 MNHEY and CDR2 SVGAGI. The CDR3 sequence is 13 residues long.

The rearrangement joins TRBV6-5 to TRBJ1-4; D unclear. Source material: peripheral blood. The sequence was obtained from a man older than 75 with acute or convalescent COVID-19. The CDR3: CASRPDNNEKLFF. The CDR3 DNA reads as TGTGCCAGCAGGCCAGACAATAATGAAAAACTGTTTTTT.